These 5 T cell receptor beta chains share one sample of origin, sequenced in a study of T cells in Graves' hyperthyroidism and ophthalmopathy. TCR beta CDR3 regions were amplified from RNA transcripts. First-round RT-PCR targeting the TCR CDR3 was performed with the HTBI primer set. TCRdb called the multiplex PCR reads again in MiXCR, with one record for every CDR3 protein. This table has hundreds of thousands of distinct CDR3 sequences, around 18% appearing once. Source material: blood. The receptors come from a man aged 40-49 years with Graves' hyperthyroidism.

This clonotype was counted many times. This chain uses TRBV7-9 with TRBJ2-2, with TRBD1 matching 7 bases. CDR1 is SEHNR, CDR2 FQNEAQ, per germline (reference sequence). The CDR3 has 14 residues. The ends lost 2 bases at V and 6 bases at J; junction bases unmatched: 3. The CDR3 protein is CASSLRQGAGELFF. CDR3 nucleotides: TGTGCCAGCAGCTTAAGGCAGGGGGCCGGGGAGCTGTTTTTT.

This clonotype came up once. The chain carries TRBV11-1 and TRBJ2-2; 7 bases fit TRBD1. The germline V gene has CDR1 SGHAT and CDR2 FQDESV (reference sequence). The CDR3 has 15 amino acids. The V and J ends lost 2 bases and 6 bases, in that order; junction bases with no gene match: 6. CDR3 in amino acids: CASSLTRTGSGELFF. As DNA, the CDR3 is TGTGCCAGCAGCTTAACCCGGACAGGCTCCGGGGAGCTGTTTTTT.

About this clonotype: A much larger clone lies a single base off, so this may be a read error. The V gene is TRBV7-8, the J gene TRBJ2-5; D is perhaps TRBD2 (6 bases). There are 13 residues in the CDR3. Trimming shortened V by 5 bases and J by 3 bases, and 10 bases separated the two germline ends. Germline V gene lookup returns CDR1 SGHVS and CDR2 FQNEAQ. The chain's CDR3 is CASSTGGEETQYF. The DNA for the CDR3 is TGTGCCAGCAGCACCGGCGGGGAAGAGACCCAGTACTTC.

This clonotype was seen a handful of times. The chain combines TRBV4-3 with TRBJ2-3, with D perhaps TRBD2 (5 bases). Germline V gene lookup returns CDR1 LGHNA and CDR2 YSLEER. The CDR3 contains 15 residues. The V and J ends lost 1 base and 1 base respectively, with 9 bases between them. CDR3 bases: TGCGCCAGCAGCCAAGTCGGGGATGGCACAGATACGCAGTATTTT. Protein: CASSQVGDGTDTQYF.

This clonotype was recorded many times. The CDR3 DNA follows: TGTGCCAGCAGCACGGGACTCTCCTACGAGCAGTACTTC. Amino acid sequence: CASSTGLSYEQYF. The chain couples TRBV3-1 to TRBJ2-7; D may be TRBD2 (6 bases). From germline, CDR1 is LGHDT and CDR2 YNNKEL (reference sequence). V was pared by 5 bases and J by 0 bases, with 8 bases between. The CDR3 runs 13 residues.